This T cell receptor beta chain was recorded in a study of control samples from healthy donors and cancer patients. Profiled with immunoSEQ multiplex PCR; TCRdb holds only in-frame clones, not every one. Found here are about 140,000 clones, 85% to 90% of them singletons; the top ten hold less than 2%. This clonotype was obtained from a man aged 18-30 years in good health. Sequenced material: blood.

The CDR3 protein is CASSLIWNEQYF. The DNA of the CDR3 is TGTGCCAGCAGTTTAATATGGAACGAGCAGTACTTC. This chain links TRBV12-3 or TRBV12-4 with TRBJ2-7, with unresolved D. CDR3 length equals 12 residues. V was cut by 2 bases and J by 5 bases, with 7 bases left in between.